This T cell receptor (beta chain) appears in the sequencing data of a study of shared clonotypes between healthy human individuals. CD45RO negativity and positive selection for CCR7 defined naive CD8 cells, a population that excluded terminally differentiated effector memory CD45RA+ cells. The authors ran the assay at deep level. The data were produced by immunoSEQ multiplex PCR, yet TCRdb's version contains in-frame clones alone and is incomplete. Found here are about 2.1 million clones, 90% to 95% of them singletons; the top ten hold under 2%. V lost 2 bases and J lost 4; bases outside the gene matches: 7. There are 15 residues in the CDR3. Germline lookup yields CDR1 SEHNR and CDR2 FQNEAQ (reference sequence).

The chain links TRBV7-9 to TRBJ2-7; 8 positions agree with TRBD1. What was sequenced was naive CD8+ T cells from PBMCs. This clonotype was obtained from a man aged 18-30 years in good health. Some clones in this sample may be carry-over from other donors' samples. The CDR3 DNA follows: TGTGCCAGCAGCTTAATTGGGCAGGGGGCTTACGAGCAGTACTTC. It encodes CASSLIGQGAYEQYF.